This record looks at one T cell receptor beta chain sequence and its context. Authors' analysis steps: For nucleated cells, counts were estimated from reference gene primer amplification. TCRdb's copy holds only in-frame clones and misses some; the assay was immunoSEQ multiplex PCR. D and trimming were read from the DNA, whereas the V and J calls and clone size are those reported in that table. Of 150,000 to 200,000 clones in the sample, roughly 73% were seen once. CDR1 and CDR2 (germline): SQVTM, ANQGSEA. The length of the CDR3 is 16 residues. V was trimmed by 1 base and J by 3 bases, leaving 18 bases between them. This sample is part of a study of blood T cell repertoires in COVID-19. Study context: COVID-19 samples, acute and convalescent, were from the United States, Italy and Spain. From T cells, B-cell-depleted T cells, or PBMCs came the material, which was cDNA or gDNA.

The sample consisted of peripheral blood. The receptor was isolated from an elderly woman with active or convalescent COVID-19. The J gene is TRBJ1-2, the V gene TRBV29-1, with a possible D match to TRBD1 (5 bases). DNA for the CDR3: TGCAGCGTTGAAGGGTCTTTTGGGGCGGGGGACTATGGCTACACCTTC. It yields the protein CSVEGSFGAGDYGYTF.